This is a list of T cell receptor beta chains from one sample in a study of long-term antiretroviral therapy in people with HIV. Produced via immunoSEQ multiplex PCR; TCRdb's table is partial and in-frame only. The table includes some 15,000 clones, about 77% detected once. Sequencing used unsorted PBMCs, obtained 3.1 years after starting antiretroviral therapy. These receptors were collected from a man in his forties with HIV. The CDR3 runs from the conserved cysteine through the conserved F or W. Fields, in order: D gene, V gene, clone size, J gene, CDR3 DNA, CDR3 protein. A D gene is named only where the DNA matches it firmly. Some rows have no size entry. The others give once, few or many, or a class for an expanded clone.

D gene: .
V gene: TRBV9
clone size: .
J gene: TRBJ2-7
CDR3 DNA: TGTGCCAGCAGCGTAGACCCAAGCCGATCCTCCTACGAGCAGTACTTC
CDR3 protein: CASSVDPSRSSYEQYF

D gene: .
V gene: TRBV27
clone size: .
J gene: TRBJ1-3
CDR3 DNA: TGTGCCAGCAGTTTAAGAGGAGGTGGAAACACCATATATTTT
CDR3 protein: CASSLRGGGNTIYF

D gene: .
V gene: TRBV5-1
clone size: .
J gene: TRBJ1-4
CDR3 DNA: TGCGCCAGCAGCTTGGAGGCAGGGGTTAATGAAAAACTGTTTTTT
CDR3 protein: CASSLEAGVNEKLFF

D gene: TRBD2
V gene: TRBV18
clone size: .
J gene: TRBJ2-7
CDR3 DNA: TGTGCCAGCTCAGGGACTAGCGGGGAATTCAACTACGAGCAGTACTTC
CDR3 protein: CASSGTSGEFNYEQYF

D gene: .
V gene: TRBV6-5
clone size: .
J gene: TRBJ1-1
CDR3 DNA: TGTGCCAGCAGTTACCCGGGGAGGAACACTGAAGCTTTCTTT
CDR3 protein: CASSYPGRNTEAFF

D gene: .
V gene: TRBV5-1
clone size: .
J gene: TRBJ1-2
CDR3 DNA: TGCGCCAGCAGCCCGACGGACGGAATCTATGGCTACACCTTC
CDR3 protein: CASSPTDGIYGYTF

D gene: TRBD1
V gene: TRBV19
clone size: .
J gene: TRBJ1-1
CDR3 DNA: TGTGCCAGTAGTATGGACAGGGATTACACTGAAGCTTTCTTT
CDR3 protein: CASSMDRDYTEAFF

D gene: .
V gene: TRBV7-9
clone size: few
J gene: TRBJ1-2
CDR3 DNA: TGTGCCAGCAGCTTAGCGTACGCTAACTATGGCTACACCTTC
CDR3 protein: CASSLAYANYGYTF

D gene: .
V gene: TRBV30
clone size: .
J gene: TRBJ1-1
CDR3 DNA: TGTGCCTGGAGTGTACCGAACACTGAAGCTTTCTTT
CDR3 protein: CAWSVPNTEAFF

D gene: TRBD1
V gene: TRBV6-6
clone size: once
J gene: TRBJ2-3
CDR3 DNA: TGTGCCAGCAGACCTCCGGGACAGGGGGCCCGAGATACGCAGTATTTT
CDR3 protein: CASRPPGQGARDTQYF

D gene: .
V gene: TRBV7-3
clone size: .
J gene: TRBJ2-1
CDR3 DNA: TGTGCCAGCAGCTTAAGGAGGGGGGGTCGGAATGAGCAGTTCTTC
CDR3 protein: CASSLRRGGRNEQFF

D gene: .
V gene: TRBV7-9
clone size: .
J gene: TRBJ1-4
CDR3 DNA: TGTGCCAGCAGCTCCCGCAGGGGCAGGAAGGAAAAACTGTTTTTT
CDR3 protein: CASSSRRGRKEKLFF

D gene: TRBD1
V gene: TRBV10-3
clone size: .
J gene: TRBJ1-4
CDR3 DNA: TGTGCCATCAGGGACAGGGACAATGAAAAACTGTTTTTT
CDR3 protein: CAIRDRDNEKLFF

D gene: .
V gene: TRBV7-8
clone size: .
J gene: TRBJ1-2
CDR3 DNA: TGTGCCAGCAGCAGAAGTGGACGGGGGAACTATGGCTACACCTTC
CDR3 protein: CASSRSGRGNYGYTF

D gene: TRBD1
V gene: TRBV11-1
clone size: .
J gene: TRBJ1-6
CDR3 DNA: TGTGCCAGCAGCTCGGACAGGGAGACACCCCTCCACTTT
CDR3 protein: CASSSDRETPLHF

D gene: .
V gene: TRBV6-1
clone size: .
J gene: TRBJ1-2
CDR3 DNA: TGTGCCAGCAGTGAAAACCAGGGCAGGGGCAGTGAATTC
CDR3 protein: CASSENQGRGSEF

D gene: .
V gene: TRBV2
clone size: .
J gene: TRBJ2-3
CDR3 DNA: TGTGCCAGCAGTGAAGCGCACCTCCAAGGGGCAGATACGCAGTATTTT
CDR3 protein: CASSEAHLQGADTQYF

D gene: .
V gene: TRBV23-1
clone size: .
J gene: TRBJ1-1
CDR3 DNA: TGCGCCAGCAGTCAAGATGAAGCTTTCTTT
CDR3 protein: CASSQDEAFF

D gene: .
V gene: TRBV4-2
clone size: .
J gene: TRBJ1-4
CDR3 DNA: TGTGCCAGCAGCCAAGGTGGGGGGGAAGAAAAACTGTTTTTT
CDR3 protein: CASSQGGGEEKLFF

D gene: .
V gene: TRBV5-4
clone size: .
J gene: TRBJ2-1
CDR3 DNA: TGTGCCAGCAGCGTAGACAGTAGCTCCTACAATGAGCAGTTCTTC
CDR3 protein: CASSVDSSSYNEQFF

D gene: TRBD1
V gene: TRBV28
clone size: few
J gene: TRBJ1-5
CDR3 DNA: TGTGCCAGCAGTCCTACCTTGGTGGTAGGGGGACAGGCCTCAGCCCAGCATTTT
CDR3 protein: CASSPTLVVGGQASAQHF

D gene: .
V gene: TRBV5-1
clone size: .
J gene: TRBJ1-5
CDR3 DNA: TGCGCCAGCTCCCCCACCGGGTATAGCAATCAGCCCCAGCATTTT
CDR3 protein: CASSPTGYSNQPQHF

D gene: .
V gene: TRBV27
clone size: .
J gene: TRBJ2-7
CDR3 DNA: TGTGCCAGCAGTTTAAACCCCGGGACACCCCACGAGCAGTACTTC
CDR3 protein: CASSLNPGTPHEQYF

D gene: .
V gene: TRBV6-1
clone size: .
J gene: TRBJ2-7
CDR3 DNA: TGTGCCAGCAGTGAAGCGAGGTCCCACGAGCAGTACTTC
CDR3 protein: CASSEARSHEQYF

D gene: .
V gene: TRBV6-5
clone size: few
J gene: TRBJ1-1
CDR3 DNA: TGTGCCAGTACCTCGCGAGGAGCGAACACTGAAGCTTTCTTT
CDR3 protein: CASTSRGANTEAFF

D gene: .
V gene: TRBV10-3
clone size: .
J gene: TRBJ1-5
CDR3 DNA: TGTGCCATCAGTGAGCCCAATCAGCCCCAGCATTTT
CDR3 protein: CAISEPNQPQHF

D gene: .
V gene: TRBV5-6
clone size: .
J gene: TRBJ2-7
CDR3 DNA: TGTGCCAGCAGCGCCCGGTGGGGCGAGCAGTACTTC
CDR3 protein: CASSARWGEQYF

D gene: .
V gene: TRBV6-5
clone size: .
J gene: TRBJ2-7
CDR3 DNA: TGTGCCAGCAGTTACGGGGCAGGGACCTACGAGCAGTACTTC
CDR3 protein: CASSYGAGTYEQYF

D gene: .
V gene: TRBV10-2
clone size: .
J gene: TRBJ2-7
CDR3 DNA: TGCGCCAGCAGTGAGTCGATCTACGAGCAGTACTTC
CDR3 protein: CASSESIYEQYF

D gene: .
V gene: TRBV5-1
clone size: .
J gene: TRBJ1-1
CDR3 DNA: TGCGCCAGCAGCAGCCGGGGCCCGAACACTGAAGCTTTCTTT
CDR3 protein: CASSSRGPNTEAFF

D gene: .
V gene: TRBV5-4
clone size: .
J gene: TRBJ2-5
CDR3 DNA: TGTGCCAGCAGCTTTCAGGGCAACCAAGAGACCCAGTACTTC
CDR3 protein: CASSFQGNQETQYF

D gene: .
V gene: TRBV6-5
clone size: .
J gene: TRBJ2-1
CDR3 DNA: TGTGCCAGCAGTTTAACTAGCTACAATGAGCAGTTCTTC
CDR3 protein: CASSLTSYNEQFF

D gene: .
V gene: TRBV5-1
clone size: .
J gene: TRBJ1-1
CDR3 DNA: TGCGCCAGCAGCTTGTACCAGGGAAGGTCTGAAGCTTTCTTT
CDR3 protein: CASSLYQGRSEAFF

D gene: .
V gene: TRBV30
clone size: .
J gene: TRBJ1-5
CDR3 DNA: TGTGCCTGGAGTGTAGGGACAAATCAGCCCCAGCATTTT
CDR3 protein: CAWSVGTNQPQHF

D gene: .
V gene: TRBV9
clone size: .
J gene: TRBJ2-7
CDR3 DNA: TGTGCCAGCAGCGTAGGTCCCTTCGGGACGTCCTACTCCTACGAGCAGTACTTC
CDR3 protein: CASSVGPFGTSYSYEQYF

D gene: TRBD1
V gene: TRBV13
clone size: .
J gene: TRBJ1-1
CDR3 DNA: TGTGCCAGCAGCTGGGACAGGGAGTACACTGAAGCTTTCTTT
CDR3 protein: CASSWDREYTEAFF

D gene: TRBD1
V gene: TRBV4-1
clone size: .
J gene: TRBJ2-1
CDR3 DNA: TGCGCCAGCAGCCAAGAAGAAGGACAGGAGTATAGTGAGCAGTTCTTC
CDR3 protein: CASSQEEGQEYSEQFF

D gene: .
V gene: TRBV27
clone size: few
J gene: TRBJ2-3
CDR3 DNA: TGTGCCAGCAGTTTACTTCCTCCCCCCACAGATACGCAGTATTTT
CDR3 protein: CASSLLPPPTDTQYF

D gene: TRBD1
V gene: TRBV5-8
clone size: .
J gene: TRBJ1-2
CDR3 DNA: TGTGCCAGCAGCTTATCTGGTCGGGGACAGAGGTTCTATGGCTACACCTTC
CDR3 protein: CASSLSGRGQRFYGYTF

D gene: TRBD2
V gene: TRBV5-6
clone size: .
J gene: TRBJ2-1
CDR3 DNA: TGTGCCAGCAGCTTGTCTAGCGGGGAAACCTACAATGAGCAGTTCTTC
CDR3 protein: CASSLSSGETYNEQFF

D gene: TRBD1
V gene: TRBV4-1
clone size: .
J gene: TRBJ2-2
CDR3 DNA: TGCGCCAGCAGCCTCGGACAGGGAATGAACACCGGGGAGCTGTTTTTT
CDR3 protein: CASSLGQGMNTGELFF

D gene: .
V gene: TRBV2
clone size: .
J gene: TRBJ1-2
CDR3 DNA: TGTGCCAGCAGTGCACCAAAGGGTTGGAACTATGGCTACACCTTC
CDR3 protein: CASSAPKGWNYGYTF

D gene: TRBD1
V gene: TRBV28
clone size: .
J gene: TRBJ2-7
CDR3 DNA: TGTGCCAGCAGTTCAGGGACAGGGATCTCCTACGAGCAGTACTTC
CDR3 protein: CASSSGTGISYEQYF

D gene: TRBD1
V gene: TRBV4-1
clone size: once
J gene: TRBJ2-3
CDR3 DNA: TGCGCCAGCAGCCAAGAATGGGAGACAGGGTCAACAGATACGCAGTATTTT
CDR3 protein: CASSQEWETGSTDTQYF

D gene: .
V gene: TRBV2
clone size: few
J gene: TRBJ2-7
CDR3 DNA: TGTGCCAGCAGTGACGCTAAGGGGCTCTACGAGCAGTACTTC
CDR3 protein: CASSDAKGLYEQYF

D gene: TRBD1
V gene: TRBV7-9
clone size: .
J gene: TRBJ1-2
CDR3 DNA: TGTGCCAGCAGCCGACAGGGTGGCTACACCTTC
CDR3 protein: CASSRQGGYTF

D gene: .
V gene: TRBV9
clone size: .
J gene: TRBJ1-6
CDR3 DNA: TGTGCCAGCAGCGTAGACGGGTCCTATAATTCACCCCTCCACTTT
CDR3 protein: CASSVDGSYNSPLHF

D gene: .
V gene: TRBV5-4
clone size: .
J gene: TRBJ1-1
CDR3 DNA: TGTGCCAGCAGCTTGGAGGTGAGCCTGAACACTGAAGCTTTCTTT
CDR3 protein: CASSLEVSLNTEAFF

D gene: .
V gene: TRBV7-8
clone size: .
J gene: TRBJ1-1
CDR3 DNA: TGTGCCAGCAGCTTAAGTTGGGCCTCGAACACTGAAGCTTTCTTT
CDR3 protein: CASSLSWASNTEAFF

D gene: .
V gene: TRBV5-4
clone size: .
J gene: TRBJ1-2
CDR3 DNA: TGTGCCAGCAGCTTGGGTCAGGCGGTACATGGCTACACCTTC
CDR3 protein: CASSLGQAVHGYTF

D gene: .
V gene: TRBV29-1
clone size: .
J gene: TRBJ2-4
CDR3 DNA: TGCAGCGTTGTGGCCGCCGAAGGTGGGATAGACATTCAGTACTTC
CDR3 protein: CSVVAAEGGIDIQYF

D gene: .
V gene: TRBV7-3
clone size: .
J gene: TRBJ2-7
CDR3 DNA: TGTGCCAGTTCCGCAGACGCGTCCTACGAGCAGTACTTC
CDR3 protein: CASSADASYEQYF

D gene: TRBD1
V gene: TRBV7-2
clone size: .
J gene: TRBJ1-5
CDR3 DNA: TGTGCCAGCAGCGGAGGGACAGGGGGGTCAGTCTCTCAGCCCCAGCATTTT
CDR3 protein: CASSGGTGGSVSQPQHF

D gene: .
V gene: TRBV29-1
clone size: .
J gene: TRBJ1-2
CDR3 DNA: TGCAGCGGTAGAACCGTCGATAGTGGCTACACCTTC
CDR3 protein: CSGRTVDSGYTF

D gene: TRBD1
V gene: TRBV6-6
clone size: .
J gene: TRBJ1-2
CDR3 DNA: TGTGCCAGCAGTTCCTCAGGGGGGAGGTCCGGCTACACCTTC
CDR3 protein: CASSSSGGRSGYTF